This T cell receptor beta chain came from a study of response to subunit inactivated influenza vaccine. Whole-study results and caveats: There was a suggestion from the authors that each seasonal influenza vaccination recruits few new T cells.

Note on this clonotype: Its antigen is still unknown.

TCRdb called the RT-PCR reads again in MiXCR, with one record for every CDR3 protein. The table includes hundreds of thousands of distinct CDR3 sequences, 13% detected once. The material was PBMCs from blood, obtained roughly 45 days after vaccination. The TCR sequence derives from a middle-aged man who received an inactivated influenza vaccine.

The CDR3 coding sequence is TGCGCCAGCAGCTTGGGTTCAGGTAGCGATCAAGAGACCCAGTACTTC. Residues: CASSLGSGSDQETQYF. This chain links TRBV5-1 with TRBJ2-5, with D perhaps TRBD2 (5 bases). The CDR3 runs to 16 residues. V was pared by 0 bases and J by 2 bases, with 14 bases between. CDR1 SGHRS and CDR2 YFSETQ come from the germline V gene.